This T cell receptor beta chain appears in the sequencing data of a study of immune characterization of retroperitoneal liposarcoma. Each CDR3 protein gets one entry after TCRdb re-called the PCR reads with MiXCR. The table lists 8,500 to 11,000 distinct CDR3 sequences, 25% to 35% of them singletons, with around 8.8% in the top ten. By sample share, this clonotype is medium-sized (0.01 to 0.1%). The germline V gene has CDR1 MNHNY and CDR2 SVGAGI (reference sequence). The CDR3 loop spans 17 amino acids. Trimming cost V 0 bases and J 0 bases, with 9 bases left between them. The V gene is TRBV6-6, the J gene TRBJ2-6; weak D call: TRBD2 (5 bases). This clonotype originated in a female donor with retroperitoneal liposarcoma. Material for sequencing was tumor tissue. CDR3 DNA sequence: TGTGCCAGCAGTTACTCGTTGGGGAGCTCTGGGGCCAACGTCCTGACTTTC. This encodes CASSYSLGSSGANVLTF.